This T cell receptor (beta chain) was obtained from a study of T cells after yellow fever vaccination. The germline V gene encodes CDR1 SGHRS and CDR2 YFSETQ. Trimming cost V 6 bases and J 3 bases, with 9 bases left between them. This CDR3 contains 13 residues. This clonotype has at least ten counts. Its target is unknown. Study-wide results and limits: Contamination of FACS-sorted repertoires by abundant clonotypes from the bulk population could occur. A weaker secondary response peaked on day 5, the primary on day 15. Post-booster reappearance was seen for most primary-vaccination clones (just over 95% CD4, around 88% CD8).

MiXCR, run by TCRdb on the 5' RACE reads, gives a single entry per CDR3 protein. The table includes about 150,000 distinct CDR3 sequences, around 6.3% detected once. This receptor was obtained from a man aged 25-45 years who received the YFV17D yellow fever vaccine. The source material was CD4+ T cells sorted from PBMCs, sampled 10 days after the yellow fever booster vaccination. The V and J genes are TRBV5-1 and TRBJ2-2; the D gene is possibly TRBD1 (6 bases). CDR3 in amino acids: CASTDRYTGELFF. CDR3 bases: TGCGCCAGCACGGACAGATACACCGGGGAGCTGTTTTTT.